The T cell receptor (beta chain) under discussion was sequenced for a study of blood T cells in healthy people across ages. A second PCR of about 7 to 12 cycles used a sample-barcoded 5' primer and a J-beta primer mix. From the 5' RACE reads, TCRdb called clonotypes with MiXCR, one entry per CDR3 protein. The data contain approximately 800,000 distinct CDR3 sequences, more than 25% of them singletons. This clonotype was picked up a small number of times. Trimming shortened V by 2 bases and J by 1 base, and 9 bases separated the two germline ends. Germline lookup yields CDR1 SNHLY and CDR2 FYNNEI. The CDR3 contains 14 residues. These data also featured in a second study, about T cells of mothers and their children. That study reports: For each mother, over 8 million TCR beta CDR3 reads were obtained, and for each child, approximately 3 million. No persistent microchimeric T cell clones were detected.

Material: blood. The V and J genes are TRBV2 and TRBJ2-7, with D uncertain. The receptor was isolated from a boy younger than 18 in good health. CDR3 sequence: CASSERRYSYEQYF. The CDR3 DNA sequence: TGTGCCAGCAGTGAACGGCGGTATTCCTACGAGCAGTACTTC.